The 11 T cell receptor beta chains in this list originate from one sample, sequenced in a study of early T cells in non-severe SARS-CoV-2 infection. TCRdb re-called the 5' RACE reads through MiXCR, storing one row per CDR3 protein. Among tens of thousands of distinct CDR3 sequences listed, roughly 13% were seen once. Material: whole blood. The source is an adult who was a healthcare worker with PCR-confirmed SARS-CoV-2 infection or an uninfected control (not recorded which).

The sample holds many counts of this clonotype. The chain has TRBV6-2 or TRBV6-3 and TRBJ1-6; 7 bases are a match to TRBD1. J was trimmed by 4 bases and V by 6 bases; bases with no gene match: 6. Germline V gene data show CDR1 as MNHEY and CDR2 as SVGEGT. This CDR3 comprises 15 residues. CDR3 sequence: CASSEGGRYNSPLHF. The CDR3 DNA reads as TGTGCCAGCAGCGAAGGGGGCAGGTATAATTCACCCCTCCACTTT.

This clonotype was observed many times. The chain carries TRBV19 and TRBJ2-2, with D possibly TRBD2 on 6 matching bases. CDR3 size: 13 residues. Germline assignment: CDR1 LNHDA and CDR2 SQIVND (reference sequence). The germline V and J ends were trimmed by 3 bases and 6 bases, with 8 bases remaining between them. The CDR3 nucleotides are TGTGCCAGTAGTATTGGGGGGTCCGGGGAGCTGTTTTTT. This translates into CASSIGGSGELFF. The full variable domain, rest sourced from reference TRBV19 and TRBJ2-2, is DGGITQSPKYLFRKEGQNVTLSCEQNLNHDAMYWYRQDPGQGLRLIYYSQIVNDFQKGDIAEGYSVSREKKESFPLTVTSAQKNPTAFYLCASSIGGSGELFFGEGSRLTVL.

In its sample, this clonotype was seen many times. V is TRBV11-2 and J is TRBJ2-4; weak D call: TRBD1 (6 bases). Trimming cost V 5 bases and J 0 bases, with 14 bases left between them. CDR1 SGHAT and CDR2 FQNNGV come from the germline V gene. This CDR3 has 16 amino acids. CDR3 nucleotide sequence: TGTGCCAGCAGCAGCCCGACAGGAGTAGCCAAAAACATTCAGTACTTC. This translates into CASSSPTGVAKNIQYF.

This clonotype was detected many times. This chain links TRBV7-9 with TRBJ1-2, with 7 bases aligning to TRBD1. Trimming cost V 6 bases and J 2 bases; bases outside gene matches: 6. This CDR3 has 14 amino acids. The V gene's germline CDR1 is SEHNR and CDR2 FQNEAQ (reference sequence). The CDR3 here is CASSRGTVNYGYTF. CDR3 coding DNA: TGTGCCAGCAGTAGAGGGACAGTCAACTATGGCTACACCTTC.

Concerning this clonotype: The junction departs from the called germline gene at one end, perhaps through a read error. The chain employs TRBV5-1 and TRBJ1-1; D uncertain. The CDR3 has 14 residues. Germline-derived CDR1 and CDR2 are SGHRS and YFSETQ. The CDR3 DNA follows: TGCGCCAACAGCTTAGAATCCCGGCCCACTGAAGCTTTCTTT. The encoded protein is CANSLESRPTEAFF.

This clonotype appeared many times. V is TRBV7-6 and J is TRBJ2-1; D ambiguous. The V gene's germline CDR1 is SGHVS and CDR2 FNYEAQ. The germline V and J ends were trimmed by 5 bases and 1 base, with 15 bases remaining between them. CDR3 length equals 16 residues. CDR3 sequence: CASSATFTVSYNEQFF. The DNA for the CDR3 is TGTGCCAGCAGCGCCACCTTTACAGTATCCTACAATGAGCAGTTCTTC.

This clonotype was recorded at least ten times. The CDR3 loop is CASSPRGANSPLHF. The CDR3 DNA reads as TGTGCCAGCAGTCCCCGGGGGGCGAATTCACCCCTCCACTTT. The rearrangement links TRBV28 to TRBJ1-6; weak D call: TRBD1 (6 bases). The CDR3 extends over 14 amino acids. Germline V gene data show CDR1 as MDHEN and CDR2 as SYDVKM. V shed 5 bases and J shed 7 bases, with 12 bases lying between them. Looking up the rest from reference TRBV28 and TRBJ1-6 gives the full variable domain: DVKVTQSSRYLVKRTGEKVFLECVQDMDHENMFWYRQDPGLGLRLIYFSYDVKMKEKGDIPEGYSVSREKKERFSLILESASTNQTSMYLCASSPRGANSPLHFGNGTRLTVT.

The rearrangement uses TRBV7-6 and TRBJ2-5; TRBD2 might be the D (5 bases). CDR1 and CDR2 (germline): SGHVS, FNYEAQ. V gave up 0 bases and J gave up 6 bases, with 11 bases separating them. The CDR3 contains 14 residues. The CDR3 protein is CASSLAGARQTQYF. For the CDR3, the DNA is TGTGCCAGCAGCTTAGCGGGAGCCCGGCAGACCCAGTACTTC.

V gene TRBV7-9 combines with J gene TRBJ1-2; D gene uncertain. Trimming took 5 bases from V and 2 from J, leaving 6 bases between them. The CDR3 has 12 residues. CDR1 and CDR2 from the germline V gene are SEHNR and FQNEAQ (reference sequence). This CDR3 is CASSLINYGYTF. Written as DNA, the CDR3 is TGTGCCAGCAGCCTTATCAACTATGGCTACACCTTC. The variable domain in full, with the rest retrieved from reference TRBV7-9 and TRBJ1-2, is DTGVSQNPRHKITKRGQNVTFRCDPISEHNRLYWYRQTLGQGPEFLTYFQNEAQLEKSRLLSDRFSAERPKGSFSTLEIQRTEQGDSAMYLCASSLINYGYTFGSGTRLTVV.

V gene TRBV5-4 combines with J gene TRBJ1-1; TRBD1 aligns across 9 bases. V trimming: 1 base; J trimming: 10 bases; junction bases outside the gene matches: 8. CDR1 is SGHNT and CDR2 is YYREEE in the germline V gene (reference sequence). The CDR3 totals 14 residues. The CDR3 sequence: CASSLRGQGAVAFF. CDR3 nucleotide sequence: TGTGCCAGCAGCTTGAGGGGACAGGGCGCTGTAGCTTTCTTT.

This chain connects TRBV7-3 to TRBJ2-2, with D tentatively TRBD1 (5 bases). The germline V and J ends were trimmed by 3 bases and 2 bases, with 7 bases remaining between them. This CDR3 spans 14 amino acids. Per germline, CDR1 SGHTA and CDR2 FQGTGA. The CDR3 DNA reads TGTGCCAGCAGCTTTAGGGGTAACACCGGGGAGCTGTTTTTT. It is translated as CASSFRGNTGELFF.